Below are 9 T cell receptor beta chains sequenced from a single sample in a study of T-cell memory formation after mild COVID-19 (TCRdb year 2021). To prepare the library, 5' RACE was applied. Sequencer: Illumina NovaSeq 6000. TCRdb redid the processing of the public reads, applying fastp at Q25 and MiXCR, and retained in-frame beta chains. CDR3 protein duplicates are merged, each entry listing the most common genes and DNA. For this sample there are about 340,000 distinct CDR3 sequences; over 10% appear just once. Over 20% of the sample goes to the ten largest clones. Material: PBMCs or a T cell subset sorted from them (not recorded which). The receptors shown here come from a man aged 18-30 years who had mild COVID-19 (a few samples of this study predate the infection). The sample titles of this study are shuffled in the database, so cell type and time point are left out; the donor was told from shared clones.

This chain connects TRBV4-3 to TRBJ2-3, with D perhaps given as TRBD1 or TRBD2 (6 bases each). Per germline, CDR1 LGHNA and CDR2 YSLEER. The CDR3 loop spans 16 amino acids. V gave up 4 bases and J gave up 0 bases, with 14 bases separating them. As DNA, the CDR3 is TGCGCCAGCAGCCGCCTCCCGGGGGCTAGCACAGATACGCAGTATTTT. The encoded protein is CASSRLPGASTDTQYF.

This clonotype was detected many times. This chain links TRBV28 with TRBJ2-7, with unresolved D. The CDR3 is 12 residues long. V dropped 6 bases and J dropped 1 base, with 7 bases sitting between them. Germline V lookup: CDR1 MDHEN, CDR2 SYDVKM. CDR3 in amino acids: CASSMDSYEQYV. The CDR3 nucleotides read TGTGCCAGCAGCATGGATTCCTACGAGCAGTACGTC.

J is TRBJ2-6 and V is TRBV6-2 or TRBV6-3, with 9 positions matching TRBD1. In germline, CDR1 is MNHEY, CDR2 SVGEGT. Trimming removed 8 bases from V and 0 bases from J; junction bases left unmatched: 5. This CDR3 spans 16 amino acids. CDR3 region: CASGGQGSSGANVLTF. The CDR3 DNA reads TGTGCCAGCGGGGGACAGGGAAGCTCTGGGGCCAACGTCCTGACTTTC.

This CDR3 reads CASSPPDRRETQYF. The DNA of the CDR3 is TGTGCCAGCTCACCACCGGACAGGCGGGAGACCCAGTACTTC. This chain joins TRBV18 and TRBJ2-5, with 7 bases identical to TRBD1. V trimming: 0 bases; J trimming: 5 bases; junction bases outside the gene matches: 3. Germline assignment: CDR1 KGHSH and CDR2 LQKENI. This CDR3 comprises 14 residues. Combining the CDR3 with reference TRBV18 and TRBJ2-5 gives the whole variable domain NAGVMQNPRHLVRRRGQEARLRCSPMKGHSHVYWYRQLPEEGLKFMVYLQKENIIDESGMPKERFSAEFPKEGPSILRIQQVVRGDSAAYFCASSPPDRRETQYFGPGTRLLVL.

This clonotype was seen a handful of times. Written as DNA, the CDR3 is TGTGCCAGCAGCTTCACGATCAGCACTGAAGCTTTCTTT. Translated, it gives CASSFTISTEAFF. The V gene is TRBV7-9, the J gene TRBJ1-1, with unresolved D. CDR1 is SEHNR, CDR2 FQNEAQ, per germline (reference sequence). V lost 3 bases and J 4 bases, leaving 9 bases between the germline ends. CDR3 size: 13 residues.

The J gene is TRBJ1-6, the V gene TRBV28; unclear D gene. Germline CDR1 reads MDHEN; CDR2 reads SYDVKM. V dropped 3 bases and J dropped 7 bases, with 10 bases sitting between them. The CDR3 runs 14 residues. CDR3 sequence: CASSLGVLNSPLHF. The CDR3 DNA reads as TGTGCCAGCAGTTTGGGAGTTCTAAATTCACCCCTCCACTTT.

The CDR3 nucleotides are TGCGCCAGCAGCCAGGGACAGGGGAGGATCTCTGAGCAGTTCTTC. This codes for CASSQGQGRISEQFF. The genes are TRBV4-1 and TRBJ2-1; 10 bases agree with TRBD1. Germline values: CDR1 MGHRA, CDR2 YSYEKL. This CDR3 region has 15 residues. V was pared by 3 bases and J by 9 bases, with 8 bases of the junction left unmatched.

The CDR3 here is CASSYALTGYEQYF. The CDR3 DNA reads TGTGCCAGCAGTTACGCTCTGACAGGCTACGAGCAGTACTTC. The chain carries TRBV6-5 and TRBJ2-7, with D possibly TRBD1 on 6 matching bases. Trimming pared 2 bases from V and 3 bases from J, leaving 11 bases between. This CDR3 spans 14 amino acids. Germline V gene data show CDR1 as MNHEY and CDR2 as SVGAGI.

The gene calls are TRBV5-1 and TRBJ2-6; D is unclear. Trimming left V 3 bases short and J 3 bases short, with 10 bases between. The V gene's germline CDR1 is SGHRS and CDR2 YFSETQ. The CDR3 runs 15 residues. CDR3 sequence: CASSSWSGGANVLTF. The CDR3 DNA follows: TGCGCCAGCAGCTCCTGGTCGGGTGGGGCCAACGTCCTGACTTTC.